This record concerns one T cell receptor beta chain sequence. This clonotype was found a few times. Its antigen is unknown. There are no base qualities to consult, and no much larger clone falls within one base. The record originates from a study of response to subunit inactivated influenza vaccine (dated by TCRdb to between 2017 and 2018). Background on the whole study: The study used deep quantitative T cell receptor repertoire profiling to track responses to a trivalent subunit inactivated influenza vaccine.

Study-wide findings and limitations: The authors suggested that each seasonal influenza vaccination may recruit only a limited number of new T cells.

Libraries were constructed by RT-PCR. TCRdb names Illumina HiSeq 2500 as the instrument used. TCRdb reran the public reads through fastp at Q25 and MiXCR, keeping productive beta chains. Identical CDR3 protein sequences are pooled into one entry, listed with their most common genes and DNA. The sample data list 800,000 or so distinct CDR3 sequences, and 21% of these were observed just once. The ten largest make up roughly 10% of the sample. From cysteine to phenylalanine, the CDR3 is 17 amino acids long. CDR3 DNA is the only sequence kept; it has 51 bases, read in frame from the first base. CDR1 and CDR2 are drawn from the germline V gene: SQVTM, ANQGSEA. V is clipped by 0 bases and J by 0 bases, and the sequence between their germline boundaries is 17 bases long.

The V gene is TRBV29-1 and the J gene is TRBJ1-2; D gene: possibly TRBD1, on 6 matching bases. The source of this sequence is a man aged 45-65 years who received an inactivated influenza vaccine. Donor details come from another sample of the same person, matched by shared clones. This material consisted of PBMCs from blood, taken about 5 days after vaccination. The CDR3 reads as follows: CSVEDPGGTSSNYGYTF. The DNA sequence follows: TGCAGCGTTGAAGATCCGGGGGGCACCTCTTCTAACTATGGCTACACCTTC.